This section outlines one TCR beta chain sequence together with its context. This sample is drawn from a study of cytomegalovirus exposure and HLA in healthy donors. PCR primers comprised 60 Vbeta and 13 Jbeta primers. Assay: immunoSEQ multiplex PCR; the TCRdb copy retains only in-frame clones and omits some. The sample consists of around 29,000 clones, 60% to 80% of them appearing once. CDR3 length: 14 amino acids. J gave up 7 bases and V 4 bases, and 7 bases lay outside the gene matches. Germline assignment: CDR1 MGHDK and CDR2 SYGVNS. Material: PBMCs. The clonotype was recovered from a male donor in good health and CMV-seropositive. The rearrangement uses TRBV25-1 and TRBJ2-1, with 7 nucleotides matching TRBD2. The CDR3 here is CASSVYLRENEQFF. In DNA form, the CDR3 reads TGTGCCAGCAGTGTATACCTGCGGGAGAATGAGCAGTTCTTC.